This T cell receptor (beta chain) appears in the sequencing data of a study of neurological immune-mediated disorders. There are many counts of this clonotype. Synthesis of cDNA was accomplished via 5'RACE employing 10-nucleotide random UMIs. TCRdb passed the 5' RACE reads through MiXCR, listing each CDR3 protein once. The data contain around 35,000 distinct CDR3 sequences, around 1.5% of them singletons. The CDR3 runs to 13 residues. V dropped 6 bases and J dropped 3; count of bases not matched to a gene: 3. Germline lookup yields CDR1 DFQATT and CDR2 SNEGSKA (reference sequence). This chain joins TRBV20-1 and TRBJ1-5, with 9 bases lining up with TRBD1. Sequenced: PBMCs. This TCR came from a woman in her twenties or thirties with multiple sclerosis. DNA for the CDR3: TGCAGTGCCCGGACAGGGGCCAATCAGCCCCAGCATTTT. This translates into CSARTGANQPQHF.